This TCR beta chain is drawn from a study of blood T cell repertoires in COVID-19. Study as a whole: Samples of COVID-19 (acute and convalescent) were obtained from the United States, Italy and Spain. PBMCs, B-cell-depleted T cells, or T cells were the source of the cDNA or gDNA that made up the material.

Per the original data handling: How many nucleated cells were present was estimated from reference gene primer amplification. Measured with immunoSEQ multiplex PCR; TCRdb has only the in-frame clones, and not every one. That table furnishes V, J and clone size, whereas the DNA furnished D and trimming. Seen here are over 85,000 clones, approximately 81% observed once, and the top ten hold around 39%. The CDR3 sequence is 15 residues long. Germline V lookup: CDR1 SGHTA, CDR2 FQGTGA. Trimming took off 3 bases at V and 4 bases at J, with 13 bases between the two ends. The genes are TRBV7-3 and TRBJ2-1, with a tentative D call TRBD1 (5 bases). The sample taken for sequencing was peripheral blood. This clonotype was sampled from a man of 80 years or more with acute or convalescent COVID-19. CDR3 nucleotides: TGTGCCAGCAGCTTCCTCAGGGCTGCTTACAATGAGCAGTTCTTC. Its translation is CASSFLRAAYNEQFF.